The T cell receptor beta chain under discussion was sequenced for a study of control samples from healthy donors and cancer patients. The CDR3 covers 15 residues. Germline trimming cut 0 bases from V and 3 bases from J; bases unmatched to any gene: 0. Germline V lookup: CDR1 SGHVS, CDR2 FNYEAQ. Repertoires were generated with immunoSEQ multiplex PCR, while TCRdb's copy carries only in-frame clones and drops some. The sample has over 150,000 clones, about 90% seen once. This TCR came from a woman aged 50 to 65 in good health. Sequenced: blood. This sequence joins TRBV7-6 and TRBJ2-1, with TRBD2 identical over 9 bases. CDR3 coding DNA: TGTGCCAGCAGCTTAGCTAGCGGGGGCTACAATGAGCAGTTCTTC. Its protein product is CASSLASGGYNEQFF.